The rows below give T cell receptor beta chains drawn from one sample of a study of Ad26.COV2.S vaccination and SARS-CoV-2 variants. Measured with immunoSEQ multiplex PCR; TCRdb has only the in-frame clones, and not every one. Of a few hundred thousand clones in the sample, 89% were seen once. The material sequenced was peripheral blood, taken in a trial of Ad26.COV2.S vaccine versus placebo. These receptors all stem from a person aged 18-65 years who received the Ad26.COV2.S COVID-19 vaccine or a placebo. Both conserved end residues are part of each CDR3. A D gene is named only where the DNA matches it firmly. For some rows the clone size is stated as once, few or many, or as a class when expanded; others skip it.

>-|TRBV27|TRBJ2-1|-
TGTGCCAGCAGCCTCGACATACGCTCCTACAATGAGCAGTTCTTC
CASSLDIRSYNEQFF
>-|TRBV9|TRBJ2-1|TRBD2
TGTGCCACCTCCCTCCGAGCGGGGGACAATGAGCAGTTCTTC
CATSLRAGDNEQFF
>-|TRBV20-1|TRBJ2-3|-
TGCAGTGCTAGTATAACTACAGCCATTCCGGATACGCAGTATTTT
CSASITTAIPDTQYF
>-|TRBV12-3/TRBV12-4|TRBJ1-1|-
TGTGCCAGCAGTAGGGGAGGTGGCGCTGAAGCTTTCTTT
CASSRGGGAEAFF
>-|TRBV25-1|TRBJ1-3|-
TGTGCCAGCAGTGGCAAGACAGCGGCTGGAAACACCATATATTTT
CASSGKTAAGNTIYF
>-|TRBV19|TRBJ2-3|TRBD1
TGTGCCAGTAACCGGGGACAGTACACAGATACGCAGTATTTT
CASNRGQYTDTQYF
>-|TRBV24-1|TRBJ1-2|-
TGTGCCACCAGTGATTCCTCGGTAAACTATGGCTACACCTTC
CATSDSSVNYGYTF
>-|TRBV4-2|TRBJ2-7|-
TGTGCCAGCAGCCAAGATCATAGGCCCAGCTCCTACGAGCAGTACTTC
CASSQDHRPSSYEQYF
>-|TRBV4-1|TRBJ2-5|-
TGCGCCAGCAGCCAAGGGTACTGGGCACGCGGAGAGACCCAGTACTTC
CASSQGYWARGETQYF
>-|TRBV5-1|TRBJ2-1|-
TGCGCCAGCAGCTTGGACAGAACCACCCTTGGCAATGAGCAGTTCTTC
CASSLDRTTLGNEQFF
>-|TRBV10-3|TRBJ2-3|-
TGTGCCATCAGTGAGTCGGCGAGCGCCACAGATACGCAGTATTTT
CAISESASATDTQYF
>-|TRBV5-8|TRBJ2-6|-
TGTGCCAGCAGCTTGTGGGGGGCCAACGTCCTGACTTTC
CASSLWGANVLTF
>-|TRBV5-4|TRBJ1-1|-
TGTGCCAGCAGCCCGGGGGCGCGAGGCACTGAAGCTTTCTTT
CASSPGARGTEAFF
>-|TRBV5-1|TRBJ2-2|-
TGCGCCAGCAAGCAGGGAGGTAACGGGGAGCTGTTTTTT
CASKQGGNGELFF
>-|TRBV28|TRBJ2-4|TRBD1
TGTGCCAGCAGCCTCCGGGACAGGGATATTCAGTACTTC
CASSLRDRDIQYF
>-|TRBV29-1|TRBJ2-5|-
TGCAGCGCCGAGGTCGAAGCAACCCAGTACTTC
CSAEVEATQYF
>once|TRBV5-4|TRBJ1-1|-
TGTGCCAGCAGCCCAGGGGCCGTAGGCTCGGGGGGCACTGAAGCTTTCTTT
CASSPGAVGSGGTEAFF
>-|TRBV19|TRBJ1-1|-
TGTGCCAGTAGTATAGTTTCAGGGGCGGTAAGTCCGAACACTGAAGCTTTCTTT
CASSIVSGAVSPNTEAFF
>-|TRBV4-1|TRBJ1-3|-
TGCGCCAGCAGCCAAGTGGTGGGCGCGGGGAGCTCTGGAAACACCATATATTTT
CASSQVVGAGSSGNTIYF
>-|TRBV5-1|TRBJ2-2|-
TGCGCCAGCAGCTTTTTAACCGCGAACACCGGGGAGCTGTTTTTT
CASSFLTANTGELFF
>-|TRBV28|TRBJ2-7|TRBD1
TGTGCCAGCAGAATCCGGGACAGGGACTACGAGCAGTACTTC
CASRIRDRDYEQYF
>-|TRBV20-1|TRBJ1-2|-
TGCAGTGCTAGAGAAAATTATGGCTACACCTTC
CSARENYGYTF
>-|TRBV4-2|TRBJ2-7|TRBD2
TGTGCCAGCAGCCAAGGGGGCAGCGGGACTTACGAGCAGTACTTC
CASSQGGSGTYEQYF
>-|TRBV27|TRBJ2-1|TRBD2
TGTGCCAGCAGTTCTTTAGCGGGAGCCCCGGGCAATGAGCAGTTCTTC
CASSSLAGAPGNEQFF
>-|TRBV3-1/TRBV3-2|TRBJ1-2|-
TGTGCCAGCAGCCCTGGACGGAGGAGAAGCTACACCTTC
CASSPGRRRSYTF
>-|TRBV6-2/TRBV6-3|TRBJ2-7|-
TGTGCCAGCAGTCCCCGGCCCTACGAGCAGTACTTC
CASSPRPYEQYF
>-|TRBV7-2|TRBJ1-4|-
TGTGCCAGCAGCTCAACGAGCTCAACTAATGAAAAACTGTTTTTT
CASSSTSSTNEKLFF
>-|TRBV28|TRBJ1-2|-
TGTGCCAGCTTTCATAACCCGGGCACCTATGGCTACACCTTC
CASFHNPGTYGYTF
>-|TRBV21-1|TRBJ1-2|-
TGTGCCAGCAGCACGCCCGGACAGGGGGCTAACTATGGCTACACCTTC
CASSTPGQGANYGYTF
>-|TRBV9|TRBJ1-6|-
TGTGCCAGCAGCGTAGAGGGCAGTTATAATTCACCCCTCCACTTT
CASSVEGSYNSPLHF
>once|TRBV21-1|TRBJ2-1|-
TGTGCCAGCAGCAAAGAAAAGGGGCTGAGGCCGTCCAATGAGCAGTTCTTC
CASSKEKGLRPSNEQFF
>-|TRBV7-6|TRBJ1-3|TRBD1
TGTGCCAGCAGCCACGTTAGGACAGGGGCCGGGTCTGGAAACACCATATATTTT
CASSHVRTGAGSGNTIYF
>few|TRBV19|TRBJ2-2|TRBD1
TGTGCCAGTAGTATGCCCGGACAGGGCAACGAAGAGCTGTTTTTT
CASSMPGQGNEELFF
>-|TRBV2|TRBJ1-2|-
TGTGCCAGCTACGGGGGGACCTATGGCTACACCTTC
CASYGGTYGYTF
>-|TRBV6-6|TRBJ2-4|-
TGTGCCAGCAGTCGAGATCTAGCCAAAAACATTCAGTACTTC
CASSRDLAKNIQYF
>-|TRBV9|TRBJ2-7|-
TGTGCCAGCAGCGTAGTCCCCGGGGTAGCCGAGCAGTACTTC
CASSVVPGVAEQYF
>-|TRBV24-1|TRBJ2-3|-
TGTGCCACCAGTGCTATAGGGTATAGCACAGATACGCAGTATTTT
CATSAIGYSTDTQYF
>-|TRBV30|TRBJ2-7|-
TGTGCCTTCAGACACCGGAGCTCCTACGAGCAGTACTTC
CAFRHRSSYEQYF
>-|TRBV10-1|TRBJ2-3|-
TGCGCCAGCAGTGAATTAGATACGCAGTATTTT
CASSELDTQYF
>-|TRBV2|TRBJ2-1|TRBD2
TGTGCCAGCAGTACGTCCGGGACTAGCGGCTACAATGAGCAGTTCTTC
CASSTSGTSGYNEQFF
>-|TRBV6-5|TRBJ2-3|-
TGTGCCACCCAATCCCCACGGCCCACAGATACGCAGTATTTT
CATQSPRPTDTQYF
>-|TRBV10-3|TRBJ1-5|-
TGTGCCATCAGCCAGACCTGGAGCAATCAGCCCCAGCATTTT
CAISQTWSNQPQHF
>-|TRBV7-9|TRBJ1-2|-
TGTGCCAGCAGCTTGGGACGTTCTAACTATGGCTACACCTTC
CASSLGRSNYGYTF
>-|TRBV30|TRBJ1-2|-
TGTGCCTGGACCCAAGGGGCTGCGGGCTACACCTTC
CAWTQGAAGYTF
>-|TRBV30|TRBJ2-5|TRBD2
TGTGCCTGGAGTCCGATAGCGGGGGACCAAGAGACCCAGTACTTC
CAWSPIAGDQETQYF
>-|TRBV5-4|TRBJ2-5|-
TGTGCCAGCAGGTCAATGCTCCAAGAGACCCAGTACTTC
CASRSMLQETQYF
>-|TRBV7-8|TRBJ2-7|-
TGTGCCAGCAGCCGGGAAGGCTACGAGCAGTACTTC
CASSREGYEQYF
>-|TRBV27|TRBJ1-1|-
TGTGCCAGCATATTGAACACTGAAGCTTTCTTT
CASILNTEAFF
>-|TRBV7-3|TRBJ2-2|-
TGTGCCAGCAGCCTGGACCTCTACACCGGGGAGCTGTTTTTT
CASSLDLYTGELFF
>-|TRBV6-2/TRBV6-3|TRBJ2-1|-
TGTGCCAGCAGTTACTCGATCAGGATGGGCGGTACTTATAGGAATGAGCAGTTCTTC
CASSYSIRMGGTYRNEQFF
>-|TRBV9|TRBJ2-1|TRBD2
TGTGCCAGCAGCGTAGATCTAGCGGGAGGGCTAAGGGATGAGCAGTTCTTC
CASSVDLAGGLRDEQFF
>-|TRBV6-5|TRBJ2-1|TRBD1
TGTGCCAGCACCCCGGACAGGAGCTCCTACAATGAGCAGTTCTTC
CASTPDRSSYNEQFF
>-|TRBV15|TRBJ2-1|TRBD2
TGTGCCACCAGCACTTTAGCGGGAGTCATGGATGAGCAGTTCTTC
CATSTLAGVMDEQFF
>-|TRBV7-2|TRBJ2-3|TRBD1
TGTGCCAGCAGTTTCGACAGGGGGAACACAGATACGCAGTATTTT
CASSFDRGNTDTQYF